Detailed here is one T cell receptor (beta chain). Its specificity is not known. Participants comprised healthy donors of bone marrow. The sample originates from a study of cytomegalovirus exposure and HLA in healthy donors. Deletions cut 4 bases from V and 8 bases from J, with 6 bases between. The germline gives CDR1 LNHDA, CDR2 SQIVND (reference sequence). The CDR3 runs to 11 residues. Findings and limits, study-wide: The study carried out a later analysis of TCR beta sequences. It associated 15,000 to 20,000 of them with specific HLA alleles at a false discovery rate of 0.05. Sequencing had likely introduced a cluster of highly shared sequence variants as an artifact. The authors enumerated roughly 160 TCR beta chains as linked to cytomegalovirus.

PCR used 60 Vbeta primers and 13 Jbeta primers. Profiling relied on immunoSEQ multiplex PCR, and the TCRdb table lists in-frame clones only, not all of them. The sample carries 150,000 to 200,000 clones, approximately 81% recorded once. The V call is TRBV19, the J call TRBJ2-1; D gene uncertain. The TCR sequence derives from a man aged 45-65 years in good health and CMV-seropositive. The specimen sequenced was PBMCs. The CDR3 reads CASSKLYEQFF. CDR3 nucleotide sequence: TGTGCCAGTAGTAAACTATATGAGCAGTTCTTC.